The next 28 T cell receptor beta chains were all read from a single sample in a study of T cell responses to AZD1222 COVID-19 vaccine. The assay was immunoSEQ multiplex PCR, and TCRdb's table has in-frame clones only and misses some. The sample contains around 100,000 clones, around nine tenths of which appear only once. The specimen comprised peripheral blood, sampled on day 0 of AZD1222 vaccination. Receptors were obtained from an adult in good health.

V and J are TRBV11-2 and TRBJ2-2; TRBD1 agrees at 7 bases. V shed 5 bases, J shed 6 bases, and the junction held 9 bases outside the gene matches. This CDR3 is 15 amino acids long. Germline lookup yields CDR1 SGHAT and CDR2 FQNNGV. In DNA form, the CDR3 reads TGTGCCAGCAGCCTAGGACAGGTTCGAGCCGGGGAGCTGTTTTTT. This sequence encodes CASSLGQVRAGELFF.

This chain connects TRBV7-8 to TRBJ2-7, with a possible D match to TRBD1 (6 bases). This CDR3 region has 15 residues. Looked up from germline, CDR1 is SGHVS and CDR2 is FQNEAQ. The V end lost 6 bases, the J end lost 2 bases, and 17 bases lay between the germline ends. CDR3 coding DNA: TGTGCCAGCAGTCCGGGTTCAGGGGCCGCCTACGAGCAGTACGTC. Encoded protein: CASSPGSGAAYEQYV.

The rearrangement links TRBV19 to TRBJ1-5, with D possibly TRBD1 on 5 matching bases. Trimming removed 4 bases at V and 0 bases at J, with 10 bases between. Per germline, CDR1 LNHDA and CDR2 SQIVND (reference sequence). CDR3 size: 15 residues. The CDR3 nucleotides are TGTGCCAGTAGTACGGGGGGAAATAGCAATCAGCCCCAGCATTTT. Protein sequence: CASSTGGNSNQPQHF.

The chain carries TRBV9 and TRBJ1-1; D perhaps matches TRBD1 (5 bases). Germline V gene sequence: CDR1 SGDLS, CDR2 YYNGEE. The CDR3 length is 15 residues. V was cut by 4 bases and J by 0 bases, with 13 bases left in between. The CDR3 coding sequence is TGTGCCAGCAGCCCTACGAGGACAATGAACACTGAAGCTTTCTTT. As protein: CASSPTRTMNTEAFF.

The V gene is TRBV30, the J gene TRBJ2-5, with 10 bases matching TRBD1. The CDR3 contains 15 residues. Germline lookup yields CDR1 GTSNPN and CDR2 SVGIG (reference sequence). V shed 3 bases and J 5 bases; nucleotides not matched to a gene: 9. In DNA, the CDR3 is TGTGCCTGGAGCTCAGGGACAGGGGTTTGGGAGACCCAGTACTTC. This sequence encodes CAWSSGTGVWETQYF.

The chain links TRBV15 to TRBJ1-4; D is unclear. Between the trimmed V and J ends, which lost 11 bases and 2 bases, there was a span of 12 bases. CDR1 and CDR2 (germline): LNHNV, YYDKDF (reference sequence). This CDR3 comprises 13 residues. The CDR3 here is CAASGRTNEKLFF. DNA for the CDR3: TGTGCCGCGAGCGGGAGGACTAATGAAAAACTGTTTTTT. The complete variable domain, with remaining parts taken from reference TRBV15 and TRBJ1-4, reads DAMVIQNPRYQVTQFGKPVTLSCSQTLNHNVMYWYQQKSSQAPKLLFHYYDKDFNNEADTPDNFQSRRPNTSFCFLDIRSPGLGDTAMYLCAASGRTNEKLFFGSGTQLSVL.

CDR3 residues: CASSFSSGYTNEKLFF. DNA for the CDR3: TGTGCCAGCAGCTTCTCCAGTGGATACACAAATGAAAAACTGTTTTTT. The V and J genes are TRBV7-6 and TRBJ1-4; D not certain. The germline V gene encodes CDR1 SGHVS and CDR2 FNYEAQ. V was cut by 3 bases and J by 5 bases, with 16 bases left in between. This CDR3 region has 16 residues.

The rearrangement links TRBV27 to TRBJ1-2; D possibly corresponds to TRBD1 (6 bases). There are 14 residues in the CDR3. Per germline, CDR1 MNHEY and CDR2 SMNVEV (reference sequence). Deletions cut 5 bases from V and 3 bases from J, with 13 bases between. The CDR3 DNA follows: TGTGCCAGCAGTGAAGGGGGAAACTACTATGGCTACACCTTC. Translation: CASSEGGNYYGYTF.

The chain has TRBV5-5 and TRBJ1-1, with D hard to call. The CDR3 has 15 residues. V was shortened by 2 bases and J by 0 bases, with 11 bases between the two germline ends. From germline, CDR1 is SGHKS and CDR2 YYEKEE (reference sequence). In DNA form, the CDR3 reads TGTGCCAGCAGCTTATTGAGCGGGATGAACACTGAAGCTTTCTTT. Translating gives CASSLLSGMNTEAFF.

The rearrangement joins TRBV10-3 to TRBJ1-5; 8 nucleotides agree with TRBD1. With V trimmed by 3 bases and J by 7 bases, 5 bases remained unmatched. The CDR3 is 14 amino acids. Germline-derived CDR1 and CDR2 are ENHRY and SYGVKD. The CDR3 region has the DNA TGTGCCATCAGTGATGGACAGGGAAGGCAGCCCCAGCATTTT. It translates to CAISDGQGRQPQHF.

The chain uses TRBV6-5 and TRBJ1-6, with D uncertain. The CDR3 consists of 15 residues. With 6 bases removed from V and 5 bases from J, the gap between germline ends came to 14 bases. CDR1 is MNHEY, CDR2 SVGAGI, per germline. The CDR3 DNA is TGTGCCAGCAGCCGACTGGGGTTAGATAATTCACCCCTCCACTTT. It codes for CASSRLGLDNSPLHF.

The V and J genes are TRBV4-3 and TRBJ2-1; D is possibly TRBD1 (6 bases). The CDR3 has 15 residues. Germline V lookup: CDR1 LGHNA, CDR2 YSLEER. Trimming shortened V by 2 bases and J by 4 bases, and 12 bases separated the two germline ends. The CDR3 sequence: CASSQIRGPYNEQFF. The DNA for the CDR3 is TGCGCCAGCAGCCAAATCAGGGGACCATACAATGAGCAGTTCTTC.

A note on this clone: Relative to the germline gene, one junction end is altered; a read error may explain this. CDR3 nucleotide sequence: TGTGCCAGCAGCTTGGGGGGGAATGGAAACACCATATATTTT. It translates to CASSLGGNGNTIYF. The chain employs TRBV5-1 and TRBJ1-3, with D maybe TRBD1 (5 bases). Germline CDR1 is SGHRS and CDR2 is YFSETQ. The CDR3 is made up of 14 amino acids. Full variable domain (rest looked up from reference TRBV5-1 and TRBJ1-3): KAGVTQTPRYLIKTRGQQVTLSCSPISGHRSVSWYQQTPGQGLQFLFEYFSETQRNKGNFPGRFSGRQFSNSRSEMNVSTLELGDSALYLCASSLGGNGNTIYFGEGSWLTVV.

The J gene is TRBJ2-3, the V gene TRBV19, with 13 bases lining up with TRBD2. The CDR3 contains 17 residues. Unmatched junction bases numbered 4, after V lost 4 bases and J lost 0 bases. The germline gives CDR1 LNHDA, CDR2 SQIVND (reference sequence). CDR3 nucleotide sequence: TGTGCCAGTAGTAGGACTAGCGGGGGCCTTAGCACAGATACGCAGTATTTT. It codes for CASSRTSGGLSTDTQYF.

V gene TRBV9 combines with J gene TRBJ1-2, with D unclear. Looked up from germline, CDR1 is SGDLS and CDR2 is YYNGEE. The CDR3 consists of 15 residues. V lost 0 bases and J 4 bases, leaving 13 bases between the germline ends. CDR3: CASSVGEGYIYGYTF. As DNA, the CDR3 is TGTGCCAGCAGCGTAGGAGAAGGCTATATCTATGGCTACACCTTC.

V usage is TRBV18 and J usage is TRBJ1-2; 10 nucleotides align to TRBD1. Germline CDR1 KGHSH, CDR2 LQKENI. After removal of 4 bases from V and 0 bases from J, the junction contained 8 bases not matched to a gene. This CDR3 comprises 17 residues. Here the CDR3 reads CASSRGTGDTTNYGYTF. The CDR3 DNA follows: TGTGCCAGCTCACGCGGGACAGGGGATACCACTAACTATGGCTACACCTTC.

This clone appeared a few times. This chain joins TRBV3-1 (or the pseudogene TRBV3-2) and TRBJ2-1; TRBD1 matches 7 bases. Trimming removed 11 bases from V and 2 bases from J; junction bases left unmatched: 3. Germline V gene sequence: CDR1 LGHDT, CDR2 YNNKEL (reference sequence). This CDR3 is built from 12 residues. CDR3 in DNA: TGTGCCGAAACAGGGGCCTACAATGAGCAGTTCTTC. Protein product: CAETGAYNEQFF.

V is TRBV19 and J is TRBJ2-2; 8 bases align to TRBD2. J was trimmed by 6 bases and V by 7 bases; bases with no gene match: 16. The germline gives CDR1 LNHDA, CDR2 SQIVND (reference sequence). This CDR3 spans 17 amino acids. The CDR3 loop reads CASTLKAGVVAAGELFF. The CDR3, as DNA: TGTGCCAGTACCCTAAAAGCGGGAGTTGTGGCGGCCGGGGAGCTGTTTTTT. Filled out from reference TRBV19 and TRBJ2-2, the complete variable domain reads DGGITQSPKYLFRKEGQNVTLSCEQNLNHDAMYWYRQDPGQGLRLIYYSQIVNDFQKGDIAEGYSVSREKKESFPLTVTSAQKNPTAFYLCASTLKAGVVAAGELFFGEGSRLTVL.

V is TRBV3-1 (or the pseudogene TRBV3-2) and J is TRBJ1-1, with D hard to call. Germline V lookup: CDR1 LGHDT, CDR2 YNNKEL (reference sequence). Trimming shortened V by 3 bases and J by 2 bases, and 19 bases separated the two germline ends. CDR3 length: 17 residues. The CDR3 sequence: CASSQRISTRENTEAFF. In nucleotides, the CDR3 is TGTGCCAGCAGCCAGCGTATCTCGACGAGAGAAAACACTGAAGCTTTCTTT.

The chain combines TRBV7-8 with TRBJ2-7; 11 bases are shared with TRBD1. The CDR3 is 13 amino acids. In germline, CDR1 is SGHVS, CDR2 FQNEAQ. J lost 6 bases, V lost 8 bases, and 6 bases had no gene match. The CDR3 DNA is TGTGCCAGCGGCCGGGACAGGGGGATCGAGCAGTACTTC. The encoded protein is CASGRDRGIEQYF.

The CDR3 loop reads CASSQVNRRDRQKLFF. The CDR3 region has the DNA TGCGCCAGCAGCCAAGTGAACCGCCGGGACAGACAAAAACTGTTTTTT. The rearrangement joins TRBV4-3 to TRBJ1-4, with 7 bases identical to TRBD1. Germline V CDR1 and CDR2: LGHNA, YSLEER. CDR3 size: 16 residues. V dropped 1 base and J dropped 9; count of bases not matched to a gene: 11.

This chain uses TRBV5-4 with TRBJ1-2, with TRBD1 matching over 8 bases. The V and J ends lost 3 bases and 2 bases, in that order; junction bases with no gene match: 9. Germline V gene sequence: CDR1 SGHNT, CDR2 YYREEE (reference sequence). CDR3 length equals 16 residues. The CDR3 region is CASSSAGQGQNYGYTF. In DNA form, the CDR3 reads TGTGCCAGCAGCTCCGCTGGACAGGGCCAAAACTATGGCTACACCTTC.

The genes are TRBV11-1 and TRBJ2-3; tentative D call: TRBD2 (5 bases). Trimming took off 1 base at V and 3 bases at J, with 14 bases between the two ends. Per the germline V gene, CDR1 is SGHAT and CDR2 is FQDESV (reference sequence). The length of the CDR3 is 16 residues. The CDR3: CASSLVSGWETDTQYF. The CDR3 DNA follows: TGTGCCAGCAGCTTAGTATCTGGGTGGGAGACAGATACGCAGTATTTT.

This clone was observed a few times. The chain recombines TRBV6-5 with TRBJ1-6; the D gene is possibly TRBD1 (6 bases). CDR3 length: 14 amino acids. Between the trimmed V and J ends, which lost 2 bases and 5 bases, there was a span of 7 bases. Germline V lookup: CDR1 MNHEY, CDR2 SVGAGI. CDR3 region: CASSYRGNNSPLHF. CDR3 nucleotides: TGTGCCAGCAGTTACAGGGGGAATAATTCACCCCTCCACTTT.

The chain couples TRBV7-8 to TRBJ2-1; D might be TRBD2 (5 bases). The CDR3 sequence is 13 residues long. The V gene's germline CDR1 is SGHVS and CDR2 FQNEAQ. V lost 2 bases to trimming and J lost 9 bases, with 11 bases between them. CDR3 in amino acids: CASSLTPGVEQFF. CDR3 sequence (DNA): TGTGCCAGCAGCTTAACCCCCGGGGTTGAGCAGTTCTTC.

The chain joins TRBV27 to TRBJ1-5; no clear D gene. Trimming pared 4 bases from V and 5 bases from J, leaving 12 bases between. The length of the CDR3 is 14 residues. CDR1 is MNHEY and CDR2 is SMNVEV in the germline V gene (reference sequence). This CDR3 is CASSYHGRDQPQHF. The CDR3 region has the DNA TGTGCCAGCAGTTACCACGGACGAGATCAGCCCCAGCATTTT.

J is TRBJ1-1 and V is TRBV11-2; 8 bases align to TRBD1. The germline CDR1 and CDR2 sequences are SGHAT and FQNNGV. The J segment lost 4 bases and the V segment lost 3 bases, leaving 4 bases of the junction unmatched. This CDR3 contains 14 residues. CDR3 DNA: TGTGCCAGCAGCTTGGGACAGGCTAGCACTGAAGCTTTCTTT. This gives the protein CASSLGQASTEAFF.

This chain joins TRBV4-2 and TRBJ2-2; TRBD2 is a possible D gene (6 bases). CDR1 is LGHNA, CDR2 YNFKEQ, per germline. Trimming took off 0 bases at V and 5 bases at J, with 13 bases between the two ends. The CDR3 runs to 16 residues. The DNA for the CDR3 is TGTGCCAGCAGCCAAGATGCCAGCCGGGGGACCGGGGAGCTGTTTTTT. Protein: CASSQDASRGTGELFF.